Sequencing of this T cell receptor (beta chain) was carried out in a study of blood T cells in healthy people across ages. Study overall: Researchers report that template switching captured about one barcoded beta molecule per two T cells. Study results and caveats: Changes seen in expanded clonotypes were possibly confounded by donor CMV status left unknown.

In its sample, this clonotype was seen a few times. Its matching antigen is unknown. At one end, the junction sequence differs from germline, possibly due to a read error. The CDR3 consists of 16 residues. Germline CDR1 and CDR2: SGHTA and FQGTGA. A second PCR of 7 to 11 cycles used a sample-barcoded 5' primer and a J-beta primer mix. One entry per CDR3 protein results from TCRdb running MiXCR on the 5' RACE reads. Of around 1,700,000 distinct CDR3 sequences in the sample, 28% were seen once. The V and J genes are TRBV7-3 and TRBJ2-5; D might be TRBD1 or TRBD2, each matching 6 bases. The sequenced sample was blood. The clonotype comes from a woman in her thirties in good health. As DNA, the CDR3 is TGTGTCAGCAGCGAACAAGGGGGGCGGGCTCGGTACGGGCAGTACTTC. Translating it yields CVSSEQGGRARYGQYF.